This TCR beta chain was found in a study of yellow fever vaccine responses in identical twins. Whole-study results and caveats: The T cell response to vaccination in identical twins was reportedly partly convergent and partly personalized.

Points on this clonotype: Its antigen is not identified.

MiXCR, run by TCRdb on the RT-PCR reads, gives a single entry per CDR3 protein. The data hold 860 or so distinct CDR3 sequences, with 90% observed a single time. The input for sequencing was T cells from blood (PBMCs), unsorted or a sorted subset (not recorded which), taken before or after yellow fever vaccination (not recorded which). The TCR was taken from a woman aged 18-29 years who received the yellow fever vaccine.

The CDR3 loop is CASTLGSLNYGYTF. The CDR3 DNA reads as TGTGCCAGCACCCTGGGGTCGCTTAACTATGGCTACACCTTC. The chain uses TRBV12-3 or TRBV12-4 and TRBJ1-2; the D is unclear. V was trimmed by 7 bases and J by 1 base, leaving 13 bases between them. The CDR3 length is 14 residues.